This T cell receptor beta chain is drawn from a study of STAT5B mutations in CD4+ large granular lymphocyte leukemia. Study-wide findings and caveats: 8/27 top patient clones versus 2/35 control clones were TRBV06-family. Without putative leukemic clones, patient CD4-sorted repertoires remained more clonal than healthy CD4+ repertoires.

As handled by the study authors: Productive clonotypes were detectable down to 2.59 x 10-5 frequency. Data came from immunoSEQ multiplex PCR; TCRdb stores just in-frame clones and leaves some out. From that table come the V and J calls and clone size; the DNA was used to work out D and trimming. The sample contains tens of thousands of clones, 85% of which appear only once. Germline V gene lookup returns CDR1 LNHDA and CDR2 SQIVND (reference sequence). The CDR3 is 15 amino acids. The ends lost 2 bases at V and 7 bases at J; junction bases unmatched: 2. Concerning this clone itself: Its antigen is unidentified.

Sequencing used CD4+ T cells from blood buffy coats. This TCR was sampled from a human donor in good health. The chain recombines TRBV19 with TRBJ2-1; 13 bases agree with TRBD2. DNA for the CDR3: TGTGCCAGTAGTATAAGGACTAGCGGGAGAAATGAGCAGTTCTTC. Translated, it gives CASSIRTSGRNEQFF. Looking up the rest from reference TRBV19 and TRBJ2-1 gives the full variable domain: DGGITQSPKYLFRKEGQNVTLSCEQNLNHDAMYWYRQDPGQGLRLIYYSQIVNDFQKGDIAEGYSVSREKKESFPLTVTSAQKNPTAFYLCASSIRTSGRNEQFFGPGTRLTVL.